Shown below are 15 T cell receptor beta chains from a single sample sequenced in a study of patients and donors after allogeneic stem cell transplantation (TCRdb year 2020). The protocol used for the library was RT-PCR. Sequencing relied on a NextSeq 550. TCRdb itself trimmed the public reads at Q25 with fastp, ran MiXCR and retained productive beta chains. Under each unique CDR3 protein, matching rows form one entry showing the most common genes and DNA. The sample table shows about 960,000 distinct CDR3 sequences, and over 15% are seen once. The top ten hold roughly 6% of the sample. Sequenced: blood, either unsorted or a sorted T cell fraction (not recorded which). The receptors shown here come from a human donor who was either an allogeneic HSCT recipient or a stem cell or donor lymphocyte infusion donor (not recorded which). It is not recorded whose cells these are; they may come from a transplant donor.

In this sample, this clonotype turned up a few times. The chain carries TRBV10-3 and TRBJ1-1; 8 bases fit TRBD1. CDR1 ENHRY and CDR2 SYGVKD come from the germline V gene. The CDR3 runs 14 residues. The V and J ends lost 11 bases and 1 base, in that order; junction bases with no gene match: 9. CDR3 DNA sequence: TGTGCCGTTCAGGGGGCTCTCGGGAACACTGAAGCTTTCTTT. This translates into CAVQGALGNTEAFF.

V usage is TRBV11-2 and J usage is TRBJ2-2, with D possibly TRBD1 on 5 matching bases. Trimming shortened V by 4 bases and J by 7 bases, and 13 bases separated the two germline ends. Looked up from germline, CDR1 is SGHAT and CDR2 is FQNNGV. The CDR3 runs to 14 residues. The CDR3 loop is CASSSRQQGGELFF. CDR3 in DNA: TGTGCCAGCAGCTCCCGTCAGCAGGGCGGGGAGCTGTTTTTT.

This clonotype was counted many times. The chain uses TRBV12-3 or TRBV12-4 and TRBJ2-7; a possible D gene is TRBD2 (5 bases). Between the trimmed V and J ends, which lost 0 bases and 4 bases, there was a span of 16 bases. The CDR3 has 16 amino acids. The CDR3 loop is CASSLAGRRARYEQYF. The CDR3 coding sequence is TGTGCCAGCAGTTTAGCTGGTCGGCGGGCCCGTTACGAGCAGTACTTC.

This clonotype appeared many times. The chain links TRBV5-1 to TRBJ1-1, with D tentatively TRBD1 (5 bases). V shed 7 bases and J shed 0 bases, with 13 bases lying between them. The CDR3 has 14 amino acids. Germline V CDR1 and CDR2: SGHRS, YFSETQ. The CDR3 here is CASGSRAMNTEAFF. The CDR3 region has the DNA TGCGCCAGCGGGTCCAGGGCTATGAACACTGAAGCTTTCTTT. Supplemented by reference TRBV5-1 and TRBJ1-1, the full variable domain reads KAGVTQTPRYLIKTRGQQVTLSCSPISGHRSVSWYQQTPGQGLQFLFEYFSETQRNKGNFPGRFSGRQFSNSRSEMNVSTLELGDSALYLCASGSRAMNTEAFFGQGTRLTVV.

Written as DNA, the CDR3 is TGTGCCAGCAGCCCTAGCGGGAGTGTAGAGACCCAGTACTTC. Translation: CASSPSGSVETQYF. This chain joins TRBV5-6 and TRBJ2-5, with 10 bases aligning to TRBD2. V shed 4 bases and J 4 bases; nucleotides not matched to a gene: 4. From germline, CDR1 is SGHDT and CDR2 YYEEEE. There are 14 residues in the CDR3.

The rearrangement joins TRBV24-1 to TRBJ1-5; tentative D call: TRBD1 (5 bases). Trimming left V 2 bases short and J 5 bases short, with 18 bases between. Germline V gene data show CDR1 as KGHDR and CDR2 as SFDVKD. This CDR3 has 17 amino acids. In DNA, the CDR3 is TGTGCCACCAGTGATTCCCCGACAGCAGGGTCGGATCAGCCCCAGCATTTT. This codes for CATSDSPTAGSDQPQHF.

The V and J genes are TRBV25-1 and TRBJ2-1; D gene uncertain. The germline CDR1 and CDR2 sequences are MGHDK and SYGVNS. Between the trimmed V and J ends, which lost 8 bases and 0 bases, there was a span of 17 bases. The CDR3 length is 16 residues. The CDR3 loop reads CASSTLELSSYNEQFF. The CDR3 coding sequence is TGTGCCAGCTCCACTCTTGAGCTGAGCTCCTACAATGAGCAGTTCTTC. Complete variable domain (other parts from reference TRBV25-1 and TRBJ2-1): EADIYQTPRYLVIGTGKKITLECSQTMGHDKMYWYQQDPGMELHLIHYSYGVNSTEKGDLSSESTVSRIRTEHFPLTLESARPSHTSQYLCASSTLELSSYNEQFFGPGTRLTVL.

This clonotype showed up just a few times. The chain links TRBV21-1 to TRBJ2-1; the table assigns TRBD1, which was not confirmed against the DNA. TRBV21-1 is given as a pseudogene. The CDR3 contains 15 residues. CDR3 amino acids: CASSNKQGPHNEQFF. The CDR3 DNA reads TGTGCCAGCAGCAACAAACAGGGTCCCCACAATGAGCAGTTCTTC.

This clonotype was recorded a few times. The rearrangement joins TRBV20-1 to TRBJ1-2; 7 bases are a match to TRBD1. The CDR3 runs 14 residues. From germline, CDR1 is DFQATT and CDR2 SNEGSKA (reference sequence). The junction had 6 bases not matched to a gene; V was cut back by 3 bases and J by 2 bases. The CDR3 sequence is CSASGGGLNYGYTF. The DNA for the CDR3 is TGCAGTGCTAGTGGAGGGGGCCTGAACTATGGCTACACCTTC.

This chain uses TRBV5-1 with TRBJ1-2, with TRBD1 matching 11 bases. The V and J ends lost 2 bases and 5 bases, in that order; junction bases with no gene match: 5. The germline CDR1 and CDR2 sequences are SGHRS and YFSETQ. The CDR3 loop spans 15 amino acids. The CDR3 DNA follows: TGCGCCAGCAGCTTATCGGACAGGGGGCTTTATGGCTACACCTTC. This encodes CASSLSDRGLYGYTF.

This rearrangement joins TRBV19 to TRBJ2-7, with 12 nucleotides matching TRBD1. CDR3 length equals 19 residues. The junction had 16 bases not matched to a gene; V was cut back by 5 bases and J by 2 bases. Per the germline V gene, CDR1 is LNHDA and CDR2 is SQIVND (reference sequence). This chain's CDR3 is CASSDPGQGAPLGAYEQYF. The CDR3 DNA follows: TGTGCCAGTAGTGATCCGGGACAGGGGGCGCCCCTAGGGGCCTACGAGCAGTACTTC.

In this sample, this clonotype turned up a few times. The chain combines TRBV6-1 with TRBJ2-2; no reliable D call. This CDR3 comprises 15 residues. Per the germline V gene, CDR1 is MNHNS and CDR2 is SASEGT. V was cut by 3 bases and J by 0 bases, with 8 bases left in between. This CDR3 reads CASSDMGTNTGELFF. The DNA for the CDR3 is TGTGCCAGCAGTGATATGGGGACGAACACCGGGGAGCTGTTTTTT.

In its sample, this clonotype was seen a few times. The chain has TRBV12-3 or TRBV12-4 and TRBJ2-3, with D unclear. This CDR3 comprises 12 residues. Trimming took off 5 bases at V and 2 bases at J, with 5 bases between the two ends. CDR3 bases: TGTGCCAGCAGTATGGTCACAGATACGCAGTATTTT. This gives the protein CASSMVTDTQYF.

This chain connects TRBV6-1 to TRBJ2-2, with 12 bases fitting TRBD1. CDR3 size: 16 residues. CDR1 and CDR2 from the germline V gene are MNHNS and SASEGT. The trim removed 5 bases at V and 4 bases at J, leaving 5 bases unmatched. CDR3 nucleotide sequence: TGTGCCAGCAGTCGAGGGACAGGGGGCTCCACCGGGGAGCTGTTTTTT. As protein: CASSRGTGGSTGELFF.

This clonotype was seen repeatedly, ten times or more. The chain employs TRBV6-5 and TRBJ2-7, with D possibly TRBD1 on 5 matching bases. Germline values: CDR1 MNHEY, CDR2 SVGAGI. Trimming stripped 2 bases from V and 13 bases from J, with 12 bases between. This CDR3 has 11 residues. CDR3 bases: TGTGCCAGCAGTTACATGAACAGGCCATACTTC. Amino acid sequence: CASSYMNRPYF.